The sequence of this T cell receptor beta chain was determined in a study of blood T cells in healthy people across ages. The germline V and J ends were trimmed by 0 bases and 4 bases, with 12 bases remaining between them. CDR1 DFQATT and CDR2 SNEGSKA come from the germline V gene (reference sequence). The CDR3 contains 14 residues. Sample-barcoded 5' priming and a J-beta primer mix drove a second PCR of roughly 7 to 11 cycles. MiXCR was run by TCRdb on the 5' RACE reads, yielding one entry per CDR3 protein. The sample consists of around 800,000 distinct CDR3 sequences, under 45% of them appearing once.

The specimen was blood. The chain employs TRBV20-1 and TRBJ1-2, with a possible D match to TRBD1 (5 bases). The sequence came from a man in his sixties in good health. The CDR3 loop reads CSARDREERYGYTF. As DNA, the CDR3 is TGCAGTGCTAGAGACAGGGAGGAGCGCTATGGCTACACCTTC.